This passage covers 24 T cell receptor beta chains from one sample sequenced in a study of cytomegalovirus exposure and HLA in healthy donors. The PCR contained 60 Vbeta and 13 Jbeta primers. Sequencing used immunoSEQ multiplex PCR; TCRdb keeps in-frame clones, though not all of them. This listing includes approximately 70,000 clones. What was sequenced was PBMCs. These receptors all stem from a woman aged 25 to 39 in good health and CMV-seronegative.

The chain couples TRBV25-1 to TRBJ2-6; D is undetermined. Trimming removed 0 bases at V and 3 bases at J, with 9 bases between. Germline lookup yields CDR1 MGHDK and CDR2 SYGVNS. This CDR3 region has 16 residues. Here the CDR3 DNA reads TGTGCCAGCAGTGAATATGAGCGAGGTGGGGCCAACGTCCTGACTTTC. Amino acid sequence: CASSEYERGGANVLTF.

CDR3 DNA: TGTGCCTGGAGTTTTTCGACAGGCTTAAACTATGGCTACACCTTC. It is translated as CAWSFSTGLNYGYTF. V and J are TRBV30 and TRBJ1-2; TRBD1 is a possible D gene (6 bases). The CDR3 has 15 amino acids. Germline CDR1 reads GTSNPN; CDR2 reads SVGIG (reference sequence). Trimming removed 2 bases from V and 2 bases from J, with 15 bases in between.

The V and J genes are TRBV5-1 and TRBJ2-2; 10 bases align to TRBD1. The CDR3 sequence is 18 residues long. Germline V gene data show CDR1 as SGHRS and CDR2 as YFSETQ. V shed 2 bases and J 4 bases; nucleotides not matched to a gene: 11. As DNA, the CDR3 is TGCGCCAGCAGCTTACGTCCCGGGACAGGGGAGGGCACCGGGGAGCTGTTTTTT. It specifies CASSLRPGTGEGTGELFF.

This chain joins TRBV9 and TRBJ2-1; TRBD2 matches at 8 bases. Unmatched junction bases numbered 2, after V lost 1 base and J lost 2 bases. CDR1 is SGDLS and CDR2 is YYNGEE in the germline V gene. CDR3 length equals 15 residues. The CDR3 DNA reads TGTGCCAGCAGCGTACCGGGGGGGCCCTACAATGAGCAGTTCTTC. It yields the protein CASSVPGGPYNEQFF.

The CDR3 loop is CASSVGDSRQGETQYF. The CDR3, as DNA: TGTGCCAGCAGCGTAGGAGACAGCCGACAAGGAGAGACCCAGTACTTC. V is TRBV9 and J is TRBJ2-5; the D gene is possibly TRBD1 (5 bases). The CDR3 spans 16 residues. Trimming shortened V by 0 bases and J by 4 bases, and 16 bases separated the two germline ends. The V gene's germline CDR1 is SGDLS and CDR2 YYNGEE.

This chain links TRBV2 with TRBJ2-2; D perhaps matches TRBD1 (7 bases). The CDR3 runs 16 residues. Per germline, CDR1 SNHLY and CDR2 FYNNEI. The V end was cut by 7 bases, the J end by 3 bases, with 18 bases between. CDR3 sequence (DNA): TGTGCCAGCATCCGACAGGGACTCTTGGACACCGGGGAGCTGTTTTTT. It is translated as CASIRQGLLDTGELFF.

The genes are TRBV29-1 and TRBJ2-1, with 7 positions matching TRBD1. The length of the CDR3 is 13 residues. The V gene end was trimmed by 4 bases and the J gene end by 3 bases; junction bases not matched to a gene: 3. Germline loops: CDR1 SQVTM, CDR2 ANQGSEA. CDR3 sequence: CSVVGTVYNEQFF. In DNA, the CDR3 is TGCAGCGTTGTCGGGACAGTCTACAATGAGCAGTTCTTC.

The chain joins TRBV6-5 to TRBJ2-7, with TRBD2 as a possible D gene (5 bases). Trimming shortened V by 0 bases and J by 2 bases, and 11 bases separated the two germline ends. The CDR3 is 15 amino acids. CDR1 MNHEY and CDR2 SVGAGI come from the germline V gene. CDR3 nucleotides: TGTGCCAGCAGTTACTCCGCGGGCAGCGCCTACGAGCAGTACTTC. It specifies CASSYSAGSAYEQYF.

The CDR3 DNA follows: TGTGCCAGCAGCCTCGGAGCGGCCAACTATGGCTACACCTTC. Protein product: CASSLGAANYGYTF. The V and J genes are TRBV27 and TRBJ1-2; D ambiguous. CDR3 size: 14 residues. Between the trimmed V and J ends, which lost 6 bases and 2 bases, there was a span of 13 bases. The germline CDR1 and CDR2 sequences are MNHEY and SMNVEV (reference sequence).

The rearrangement uses TRBV4-3 and TRBJ2-7; 7 bases align to TRBD1. With 4 bases clipped from V and 1 base from J, the junction kept 10 bases outside the gene matches. Germline V gene lookup returns CDR1 LGHNA and CDR2 YSLEER. The CDR3 totals 16 residues. The CDR3 loop reads CASSRRRQGISYEQYF. The DNA of the CDR3 is TGCGCCAGCAGCCGTAGGAGACAGGGAATATCCTACGAGCAGTACTTC.

The chain has TRBV7-9 and TRBJ2-5; D is perhaps TRBD1 (6 bases). Germline assignment: CDR1 SEHNR and CDR2 FQNEAQ (reference sequence). CDR3 length equals 15 residues. Trimming took off 3 bases at V and 4 bases at J, with 15 bases between the two ends. In nucleotides, the CDR3 is TGTGCCAGCAGCTTTCTCACGGGCAGGGGAGAGACCCAGTACTTC. Its protein product is CASSFLTGRGETQYF. Looking up the rest from reference TRBV7-9 and TRBJ2-5 gives the full variable domain: DTGVSQNPRHKITKRGQNVTFRCDPISEHNRLYWYRQTLGQGPEFLTYFQNEAQLEKSRLLSDRFSAERPKGSFSTLEIQRTEQGDSAMYLCASSFLTGRGETQYFGPGTRLLVL.

The rearrangement uses TRBV7-6 and TRBJ1-1; 7 bases map to TRBD1. The CDR3 covers 13 residues. Germline-derived CDR1 and CDR2 are SGHVS and FNYEAQ. Trimming removed 5 bases from V and 5 bases from J; junction bases left unmatched: 5. CDR3 DNA: TGTGCCAGCAGCACTTACAGGGGAACTGAAGCTTTCTTT. Residues: CASSTYRGTEAFF.

This chain connects TRBV14 to TRBJ2-1; 8 bases fit TRBD1. CDR3 size: 16 residues. From germline, CDR1 is SGHDN and CDR2 FVKESK. The trim removed 1 base at V and 7 bases at J, leaving 9 bases unmatched. DNA for the CDR3: TGTGCCAGCAGCCAAGGGGGCAGGGGGCGGGTAAATGAGCAGTTCTTC. Protein product: CASSQGGRGRVNEQFF.

The chain uses TRBV7-9 and TRBJ1-2; D is perhaps TRBD1 (5 bases). Trimming took 3 bases from V and 4 from J, leaving 9 bases between them. The V gene's germline CDR1 is SEHNR and CDR2 FQNEAQ (reference sequence). The CDR3 runs 13 residues. CDR3 nucleotides: TGTGCCAGCAGCTTTGAGACAGCCTATGGCTACACCTTC. It specifies CASSFETAYGYTF.

A word on this clone: Other DNA sequences in this specimen translate into the identical CDR3. The gene calls are TRBV29-1 and TRBJ2-2; D remains ambiguous. V was pared by 4 bases and J by 1 base, with 4 bases between. Germline CDR1 and CDR2: SQVTM and ANQGSEA. This CDR3 is 12 amino acids long. The CDR3 is CSVGQNTGELFF. The CDR3 nucleotides read TGCAGCGTTGGTCAGAACACCGGGGAGCTGTTTTTT.

J is TRBJ2-3 and V is TRBV11-2; 7 bases are shared with TRBD2. Trimming at V came to 4 bases and at J to 5 bases, leaving 9 bases not matched to a gene. Germline CDR1 SGHAT, CDR2 FQNNGV. CDR3 length: 15 amino acids. CDR3 DNA: TGTGCCAGCAGCTGGGGGGGGACCGGGAGAGATACGCAGTATTTT. Amino acids: CASSWGGTGRDTQYF.

CDR3 protein: CASSQLDRNYGYTF. In DNA, the CDR3 is TGTGCCAGCAGCCAGCTGGACAGAAACTATGGCTACACCTTC. The chain employs TRBV4-2 and TRBJ1-2, with a weak D call TRBD1 (6 bases). This CDR3 has 14 amino acids. V was cut by 3 bases and J by 2 bases, with 10 bases left in between. In germline, CDR1 is LGHNA, CDR2 YNFKEQ.

The chain uses TRBV9 and TRBJ1-4, with D possibly being TRBD1 (5 bases). Germline loops: CDR1 SGDLS, CDR2 YYNGEE. The CDR3 runs to 16 residues. Trimming pared 4 bases from V and 2 bases from J, leaving 15 bases between. The CDR3 bases are TGTGCCAGCAGCCCGACTGGGGGGACCACTAATGAAAAACTGTTTTTT. It specifies CASSPTGGTTNEKLFF.

The V and J genes are TRBV7-9 and TRBJ2-7, with D hard to call. Germline V gives CDR1 SEHNR, CDR2 FQNEAQ (reference sequence). V was cut by 4 bases and J by 6 bases, with 16 bases left in between. The CDR3 loop spans 14 amino acids. The CDR3 spells CASSSDNLLSEQYF. The CDR3 DNA reads TGTGCCAGCAGCTCTGACAACCTTTTAAGCGAGCAGTACTTC. The full variable domain, in which reference TRBV7-9 and TRBJ2-7 provide the parts outside the CDR3, is DTGVSQNPRHKITKRGQNVTFRCDPISEHNRLYWYRQTLGQGPEFLTYFQNEAQLEKSRLLSDRFSAERPKGSFSTLEIQRTEQGDSAMYLCASSSDNLLSEQYFGPGTRLTVT.

The J gene is TRBJ2-7, the V gene TRBV5-6, with D maybe TRBD2 (5 bases). Germline V gene lookup returns CDR1 SGHDT and CDR2 YYEEEE. This CDR3 spans 14 amino acids. Trimming pared 0 bases from V and 4 bases from J, leaving 11 bases between. CDR3 sequence (DNA): TGTGCCAGCAGCTTGGGCGGGCTTAATTACGAGCAGTACTTC. This codes for CASSLGGLNYEQYF.

This chain joins TRBV6-6 and TRBJ1-1; no firm D call. V was shortened by 7 bases and J by 0 bases, with 6 bases between the two germline ends. The CDR3 is 12 residues long. Germline CDR1 MNHNY, CDR2 SVGAGI (reference sequence). The CDR3 reads CASMRVNTEAFF. For the CDR3, the DNA is TGTGCCAGCATGCGGGTGAACACTGAAGCTTTCTTT.

Notes on this clone: The sample holds other DNA sequences that translate to the same CDR3. This sequence joins TRBV9 and TRBJ1-2; D is ambiguous. The CDR3 totals 14 residues. V dropped 0 bases and J dropped 1 base, with 7 bases sitting between them. Germline values: CDR1 SGDLS, CDR2 YYNGEE. The CDR3 protein is CASSVGSGNYGYTF. CDR3 nucleotide sequence: TGTGCCAGCAGCGTAGGATCGGGTAACTATGGCTACACCTTC.

The rearrangement joins TRBV28 to TRBJ1-1, with D tentatively TRBD1 (5 bases). The CDR3 sequence is 14 residues long. The ends were cut back, 5 bases at V and 6 bases at J, with 16 bases in the middle. Germline values: CDR1 MDHEN, CDR2 SYDVKM. The CDR3 nucleotides read TGTGCCAGCAGTACCGCCCAGGGTATCTCTGAAGCTTTCTTT. This sequence encodes CASSTAQGISEAFF.

J is TRBJ2-7 and V is TRBV7-9; 7 nucleotides line up with TRBD1. Germline V gene sequence: CDR1 SEHNR, CDR2 FQNEAQ (reference sequence). The CDR3 runs 14 residues. V shed 8 bases and J 4 bases; nucleotides not matched to a gene: 11. The CDR3 bases are TGTGCCAGCGTACTACCGGGACAGCCATACGAGCAGTACTTC. This encodes CASVLPGQPYEQYF. Variable domain in full (rest from reference TRBV7-9 and TRBJ2-7): DTGVSQNPRHKITKRGQNVTFRCDPISEHNRLYWYRQTLGQGPEFLTYFQNEAQLEKSRLLSDRFSAERPKGSFSTLEIQRTEQGDSAMYLCASVLPGQPYEQYFGPGTRLTVT.